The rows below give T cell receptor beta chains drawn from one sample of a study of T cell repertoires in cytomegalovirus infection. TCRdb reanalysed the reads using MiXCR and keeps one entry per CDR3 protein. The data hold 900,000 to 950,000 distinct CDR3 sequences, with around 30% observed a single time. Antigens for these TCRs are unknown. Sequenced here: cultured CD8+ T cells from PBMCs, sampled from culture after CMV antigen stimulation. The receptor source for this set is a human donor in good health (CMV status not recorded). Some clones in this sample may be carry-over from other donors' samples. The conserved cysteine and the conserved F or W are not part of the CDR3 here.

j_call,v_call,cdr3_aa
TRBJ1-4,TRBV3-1,ASSTPTVEKLF
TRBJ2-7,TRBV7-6,ASSLNQGNEQY
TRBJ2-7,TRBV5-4,ASSPGLAVTYEQY
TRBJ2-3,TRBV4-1,ASSQAAVLVVSTDTQY
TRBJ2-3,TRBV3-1,ASSQGETSGD
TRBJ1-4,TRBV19,ASRDRGGSDGKLF
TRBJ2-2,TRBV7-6,ASNLEQGAGELF
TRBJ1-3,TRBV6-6,ASSYSKGRESSGNTIY
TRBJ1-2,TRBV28,ASSLVRQGNYGYT
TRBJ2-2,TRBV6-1,ASMYRGPTGELF
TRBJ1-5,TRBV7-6,ASSQFNQPQH
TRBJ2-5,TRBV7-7,ASSSEEGGKRETQY
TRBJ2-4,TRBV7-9,ASSDSGGAKNIQY
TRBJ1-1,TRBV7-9,ASGIGNLPEAF
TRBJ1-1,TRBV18,ASAGQGEAF
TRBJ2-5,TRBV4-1,ASSQDRRALNQETQY
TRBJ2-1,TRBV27,ASSFFVDRAYNEQF
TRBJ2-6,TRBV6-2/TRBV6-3,ASGPWDSSGANVLT
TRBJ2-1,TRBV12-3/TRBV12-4,AINPHNNRYNEQF
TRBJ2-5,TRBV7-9,ASSPRGSQRQETQY
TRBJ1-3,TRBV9,ASSAGQYFSGNTIY
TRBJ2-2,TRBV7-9,ASSLATGITGELF